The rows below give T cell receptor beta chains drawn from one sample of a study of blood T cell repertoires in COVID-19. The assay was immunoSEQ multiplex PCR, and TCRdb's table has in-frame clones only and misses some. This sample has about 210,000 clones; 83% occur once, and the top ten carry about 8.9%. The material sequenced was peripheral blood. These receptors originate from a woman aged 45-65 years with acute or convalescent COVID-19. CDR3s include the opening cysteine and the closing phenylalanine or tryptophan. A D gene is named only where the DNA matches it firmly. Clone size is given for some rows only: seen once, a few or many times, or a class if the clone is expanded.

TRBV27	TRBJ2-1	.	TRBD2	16	TGTGCCAGCAGTTTACGGCTAGCGGGAGCCCTCAATGAGCAGTTCTTC	CASSLRLAGALNEQFF
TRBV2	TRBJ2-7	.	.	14	TGTGCCAGCACGGCGCGGGCCGGATCCTACGAGCAGTACTTC	CASTARAGSYEQYF
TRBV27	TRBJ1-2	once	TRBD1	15	TGTGCCAGCAGTTTATCGACAGGGGGCTACTATGGCTACACCTTC	CASSLSTGGYYGYTF
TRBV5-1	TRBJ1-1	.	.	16	TGCGCCAGCAGCTTGCGTGAGGCTCCTATGAACACTGAAGCTTTCTTT	CASSLREAPMNTEAFF
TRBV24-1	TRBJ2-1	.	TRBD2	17	TGTGCCACCAGTGGCCCGACTAGCGGGAGTGGTAGTGGGGAGCAGTTCTTC	CATSGPTSGSGSGEQFF
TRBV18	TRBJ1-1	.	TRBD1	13	TGTGCCAGCTCGCTAGACAGGGTCGGTGAAGCTTTCTTT	CASSLDRVGEAFF
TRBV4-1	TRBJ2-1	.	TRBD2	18	TGCGCCAGCAGCCAAGATCGTTGGGTAGCGGGAGGGGGCAATGAGCAGTTCTTC	CASSQDRWVAGGGNEQFF
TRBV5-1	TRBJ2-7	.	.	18	TGCGCCAGCAGCTCCGGGACACGGAGAGTCCCCAGCTCCTACGAGCAGTACTTC	CASSSGTRRVPSSYEQYF
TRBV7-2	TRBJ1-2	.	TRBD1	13	TGTGCCAGCAGCTTGACAGGGGACTATGGCTACACCTTC	CASSLTGDYGYTF
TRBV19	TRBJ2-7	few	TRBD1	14	TGTGCCAGTAGTCATGGGACAGTGTTCCACGAGCAGTACTTC	CASSHGTVFHEQYF
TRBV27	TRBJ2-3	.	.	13	TGTGCCAGCCGCTCGTGGGGCGCAGATACGCAGTATTTT	CASRSWGADTQYF
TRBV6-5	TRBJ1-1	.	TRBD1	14	TGTGCCAGCAGTTATGGACAGGGGGCATCTGAAGCTTTCTTT	CASSYGQGASEAFF
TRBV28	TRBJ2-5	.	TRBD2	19	TGTGCCAGCAGTTGGGGGGGTCGGGCTAGCAATGTCCCCCAAGAGACCCAGTACTTC	CASSWGGRASNVPQETQYF
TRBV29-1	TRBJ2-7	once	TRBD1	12	TGCAGCGTTGCTGACAGGGGCTACGAGCAGTACTTC	CSVADRGYEQYF
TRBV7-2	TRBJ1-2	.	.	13	TGTGCCAGCAGCTTACTACAGAGCTATGGCTACACCTTC	CASSLLQSYGYTF
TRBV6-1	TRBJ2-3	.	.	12	TGTGCCAGCAGTGATTCAGCAGATACGCAGTATTTT	CASSDSADTQYF
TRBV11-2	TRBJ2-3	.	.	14	TGTGCCAGCAGCTTAGGAGTTAGCTCAGATACGCAGTATTTT	CASSLGVSSDTQYF
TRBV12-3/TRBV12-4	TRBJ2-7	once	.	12	TGTGCCAGCAGTTTCTATGGTTACGAGCAGTACTTC	CASSFYGYEQYF
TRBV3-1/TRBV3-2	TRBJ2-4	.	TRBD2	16	TGTGCCAGCAGCCAAGATCCCAGGGAGGGAGGCGACATTCAGTACTTC	CASSQDPREGGDIQYF
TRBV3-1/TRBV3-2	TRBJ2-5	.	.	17	TGTGCCAGCAGCCAAGATCCTCGGGAGTTCAGGTCGGAGACCCAGTACTTC	CASSQDPREFRSETQYF
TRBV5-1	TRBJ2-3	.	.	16	TGCGCCAGCAGCCCTCCACTCAATCCCGACACAGATACGCAGTATTTT	CASSPPLNPDTDTQYF
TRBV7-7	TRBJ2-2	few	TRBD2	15	TGTGCTAGCGCGACTAGCGGGAGGGACACCGGGGAGCTGTTTTTT	CASATSGRDTGELFF
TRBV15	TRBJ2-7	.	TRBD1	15	TGTGCCACCAGCAAAACGGGGACAGGGATGGGCGAGCAGTACTTC	CATSKTGTGMGEQYF
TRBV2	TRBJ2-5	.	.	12	TGTGCCAGCAGACGGTACCAAGAGACCCAGTACTTC	CASRRYQETQYF
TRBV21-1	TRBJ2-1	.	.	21	TGTGCCAGCAGCAAAAGCCCCCTTCGACAGGGGTGGGCTAGAGAGTTGAATGAGCAGTTCTTC	CASSKSPLRQGWARELNEQFF
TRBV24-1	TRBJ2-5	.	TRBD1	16	TGTGCCACCAGTGACCGCTCCGGGACAGGCTTTGAGACCCAGTACTTC	CATSDRSGTGFETQYF
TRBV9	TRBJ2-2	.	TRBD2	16	TGTGCCAGCAGCGTACAAGCGGGAGTCAGTACCGGGGAGCTGTTTTTT	CASSVQAGVSTGELFF
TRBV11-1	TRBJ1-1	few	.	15	TGTGCCAGCAGCTTAGAGGGAACAGGGAACACTGAAGCTTTCTTT	CASSLEGTGNTEAFF
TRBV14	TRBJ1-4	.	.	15	TGTGCCAGCAGCCAAGATCGGCCAGGGGCTGAAAAACTGTTTTTT	CASSQDRPGAEKLFF
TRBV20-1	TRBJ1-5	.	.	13	TGCAGTGCTAGTAGTGGGGGGGTTCAGCCCCAGCATTTT	CSASSGGVQPQHF
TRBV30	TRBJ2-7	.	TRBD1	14	TGTGCCTGGAGTAGGGGGACAGGGGTCTACGAGCAGTACTTC	CAWSRGTGVYEQYF
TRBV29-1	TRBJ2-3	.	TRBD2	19	TGCAGCGTCCGGAGGGTCTCACCTGGACTAGCGGGAAGAGCAGATACGCAGTATTTT	CSVRRVSPGLAGRADTQYF
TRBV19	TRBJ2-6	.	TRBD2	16	TGTGCCAGTAGTGGACTAGCGGGGTCTGGGGCCAACGTCCTGACTTTC	CASSGLAGSGANVLTF
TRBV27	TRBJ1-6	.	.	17	TGTGCCAGCAGTTTATTACTCCCGAGCTCCTATAATTCACCCCTCCACTTT	CASSLLLPSSYNSPLHF
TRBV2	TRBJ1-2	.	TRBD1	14	TGTGCCAGCAATCCGGACAGGGTCCTTTATGGCTACACCTTC	CASNPDRVLYGYTF
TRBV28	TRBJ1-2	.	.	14	TGTGCCAGCAGTTCCGGGACGGACTATGTGGGCTACACCTTC	CASSSGTDYVGYTF
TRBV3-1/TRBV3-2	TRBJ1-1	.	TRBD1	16	TGTGCCAGCAGCCAACCGGGACAGGGGGCGAACACTGAAGCTTTCTTT	CASSQPGQGANTEAFF
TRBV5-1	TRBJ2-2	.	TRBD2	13	TGCGCCAGCAGCTACGGACTAGCCGGGGAGCTGTTTTTT	CASSYGLAGELFF
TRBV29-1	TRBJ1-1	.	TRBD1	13	TGCAGCGTTGTCCCGGACAGGGGAACTGAAGCTTTCTTT	CSVVPDRGTEAFF
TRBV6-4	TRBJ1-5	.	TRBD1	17	TGTGCCAGCAGTGATTGGCCCCAGGGGGCGAGGAATCAGCCCCAGCATTTT	CASSDWPQGARNQPQHF
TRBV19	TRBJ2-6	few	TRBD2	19	TGTGCCAGTAGCCCACTAGCGGGAGGGGTAAGCTCTGGGGCCAACGTCCTGACTTTC	CASSPLAGGVSSGANVLTF
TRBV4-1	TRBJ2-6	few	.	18	TGCGCCAGCAGCCAAGAGAGTCAGGGTGGCTCTGGGGCCAACGTCCTGACTTTC	CASSQESQGGSGANVLTF
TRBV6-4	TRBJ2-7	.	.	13	TGTGCCAGCAGTGACGGGCCTGGCTACGAGCAGTACTTC	CASSDGPGYEQYF
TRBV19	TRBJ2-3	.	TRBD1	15	TGTGCCAGTAGTCCCCGGGGACAGAACACAGATACGCAGTATTTT	CASSPRGQNTDTQYF
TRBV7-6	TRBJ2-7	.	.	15	TGTGCCAGCAGCTTTGCAGCGGACAGATACTACGAGCAGTACTTC	CASSFAADRYYEQYF
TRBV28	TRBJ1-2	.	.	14	TGTGCCAGCAGTTTTCAAGCGTCGCACTATGGCTACACCTTC	CASSFQASHYGYTF
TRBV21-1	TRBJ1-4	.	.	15	TGTGCCAGCAGCAAAGTACGGGGGGCGAGGGAAAAACTGTTTTTT	CASSKVRGAREKLFF
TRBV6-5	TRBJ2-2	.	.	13	TGTGCCAGCAAACGGGGGAACACCGGGGAGCTGTTTTTT	CASKRGNTGELFF
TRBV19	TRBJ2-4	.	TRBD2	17	TGTGCCAGTAGTGTAGGACTAGCGGGAAGACCGGGGAACATTCAGTACTTC	CASSVGLAGRPGNIQYF
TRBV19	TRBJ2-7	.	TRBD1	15	TGTGCCAGTAGTACCCGGACAGGCCTAAGGGGCGAGCAGTACTTC	CASSTRTGLRGEQYF
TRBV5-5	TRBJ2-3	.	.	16	TGTGCCAGCAGCTTAATCCCAGGGAATAAGGGCGATACGCAGTATTTT	CASSLIPGNKGDTQYF
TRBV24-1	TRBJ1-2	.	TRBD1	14	TGTGCCACCAGTGATGGACAGGGAATCTATGGCTACACCTTC	CATSDGQGIYGYTF
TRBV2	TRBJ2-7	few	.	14	TGTGCCAGCACTACACAGGGAAGCTCCTACGAGCAGTACTTC	CASTTQGSSYEQYF
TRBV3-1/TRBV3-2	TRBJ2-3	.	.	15	TGTGCCAGCAGCCAAGAATCGAGGGGCACAGATACGCAGTATTTT	CASSQESRGTDTQYF